Following are 30 T cell receptor beta chains from one sample sequenced in a study of T cell repertoires in cytomegalovirus infection (dated by TCRdb to between 2018 and 2021). TCRdb shows the sequencer as Illumina HiSeq 1500. TCRdb handled the public reads itself, with Q25 trimming in fastp and clone calling in MiXCR, and kept productive beta chains. Rows with one shared CDR3 protein collapse into an entry with the most common genes and DNA. Recorded for this sample are approximately 250,000 distinct CDR3 sequences; 9.1% of them occurred a single time. Roughly 16% of the sample belongs to the ten largest clones. The sequenced sample was PBMCs. Source of these receptors: a human donor in good health (CMV status not recorded). Some clones in this sample may be carry-over from other donors' samples.

CDR3 DNA sequence: TGTGCCAGCAGCTTAAGGACTCCCGACGAGCAGTACTTC. As protein: CASSLRTPDEQYF. The V call is TRBV11-3, the J call TRBJ2-7; a weak D match, TRBD2 (5 bases). Trimming removed 2 bases from V and 5 bases from J, with 10 bases in between. Germline CDR1 SGHNT, CDR2 YENEEA. The CDR3 is 13 amino acids.

This clonotype was counted at least ten times. A much larger clone sits a single nucleotide away, making a read error possible. V and J are TRBV7-2 and TRBJ1-1, with 7 bases identical to TRBD1. CDR1 and CDR2 from the germline V gene are SGHTA and FQGNSA. The length of the CDR3 is 14 residues. Germline trimming cut 3 bases from V and 3 bases from J; bases unmatched to any gene: 4. CDR3 DNA: TGTGCCAGCAGCTTGACAGGGAGGGACACTGAAGCTTTCTTT. Its translation is CASSLTGRDTEAFF. The complete variable domain, with remaining parts taken from reference TRBV7-2 and TRBJ1-1, reads GAGVSQSPSNKVTEKGKDVELRCDPISGHTALYWYRQSLGQGLEFLIYFQGNSAPDKSGLPSDRFSAERTGGSVSTLTIQRTQQEDSAVYLCASSLTGRDTEAFFGQGTRLTVV.

In the case of this clonotype: One base away lies a much larger clone, so this may be a sequencing read error. The chain joins TRBV11-3 to TRBJ1-6, with D unresolved. Germline V CDR1 and CDR2: SGHNT, YENEEA. Trimming pared 2 bases from V and 7 bases from J, leaving 18 bases between. The CDR3 has 17 residues. CDR3 bases: TGTGCCAGCAGCTTAATCTCGAGGTTTGACTCGAATTCACCCCTCCACTTT. It codes for CASSLISRFDSNSPLHF.

This clonotype was picked up many times. The chain employs TRBV6-2 or TRBV6-3 and TRBJ1-1; 10 bases are shared with TRBD1. The CDR3 runs 13 residues. CDR1 is MNHEY, CDR2 SVGEGT, per germline. The V and J ends lost 6 bases and 4 bases, in that order; junction bases with no gene match: 2. The DNA of the CDR3 is TGTGCCAGCAGGGACAGGGGGGTCACTGAAGCTTTCTTT. Translation: CASRDRGVTEAFF.

Many counts were recorded for this clonotype. The rearrangement links TRBV6-2 or TRBV6-3 to TRBJ1-5; the match to TRBD1 covers 8 bases. The germline CDR1 and CDR2 sequences are MNHEY and SVGEGT. The CDR3 totals 14 residues. Trimming cost V 2 bases and J 4 bases; bases outside gene matches: 1. The CDR3 reads CASSYGQGNQPQHF. In DNA form, the CDR3 reads TGTGCCAGCAGTTACGGACAGGGAAATCAGCCCCAGCATTTT.

Ten or more counts support this clonotype. The genes are TRBV12-3 or TRBV12-4 and TRBJ2-7, with a possible D match to TRBD2 (6 bases). CDR3 length: 12 amino acids. Trimming pared 4 bases from V and 6 bases from J, leaving 10 bases between. CDR3 sequence reads: CASSSGLREQYF. CDR3 bases: TGTGCCAGCAGTTCCGGACTACGCGAGCAGTACTTC.

This clonotype was counted at least ten times. The V and J genes are TRBV12-3 or TRBV12-4 and TRBJ2-7; 7 bases line up with TRBD2. Losses at the gene ends were 4 bases for V and 1 base for J; bases not matched to a gene: 4. CDR3 length: 14 residues. The CDR3: CASSSSGLSYEQYF. The CDR3 DNA sequence: TGTGCCAGCAGTTCTAGCGGATTATCCTACGAGCAGTACTTC.

The chain joins TRBV6-5 to TRBJ1-1, with a possible D match to TRBD1 (6 bases). The CDR3 covers 16 residues. Germline assignment: CDR1 MNHEY and CDR2 SVGAGI. Trimming stripped 4 bases from V and 1 base from J, with 16 bases between. The CDR3 DNA is TGTGCCAGCAGTTCGGGACACCCTAGGAGGAACACTGAAGCTTTCTTT. This codes for CASSSGHPRRNTEAFF.

In this sample, this clonotype turned up many times. V and J are TRBV7-6 and TRBJ2-7; 8 bases are a match to TRBD1. The CDR3 length is 16 residues. The germline V gene encodes CDR1 SGHVS and CDR2 FNYEAQ. J was trimmed by 6 bases and V by 5 bases; bases with no gene match: 15. The CDR3 DNA follows: TGTGCCAGCAGCGGGGGCTGGACAGGGTCCGGGGTCGAGCAGTACTTC. Amino acid sequence: CASSGGWTGSGVEQYF.

The chain recombines TRBV6-6 with TRBJ1-3; weak D call: TRBD1 (5 bases). This CDR3 region has 16 residues. Germline V CDR1 and CDR2: MNHNY, SVGAGI (reference sequence). V was trimmed by 5 bases and J by 0 bases, leaving 14 bases between them. The CDR3 bases are TGTGCCAGCAGTACGGGGGGTCGGAGCTCTGGAAACACCATATATTTT. This gives the protein CASSTGGRSSGNTIYF.

The chain uses TRBV7-9 and TRBJ1-2, with 11 bases matching TRBD1. V was pared by 0 bases and J by 7 bases, with 4 bases of the junction left unmatched. CDR3 length: 15 residues. Germline CDR1 SEHNR, CDR2 FQNEAQ (reference sequence). This chain's CDR3 is CASSLAGQGALGYTF. In nucleotides, the CDR3 is TGTGCCAGCAGCTTAGCTGGACAGGGGGCTCTTGGCTACACCTTC.

The chain joins TRBV2 to TRBJ2-3; either TRBD1 or TRBD2 may fit D (5 bases each). The V and J ends lost 9 bases and 0 bases respectively, with 13 bases between them. Germline V gene lookup returns CDR1 SNHLY and CDR2 FYNNEI. The CDR3 sequence is 14 residues long. Here the CDR3 DNA reads TGTGCCAGTCGTGGGGGAACTAGCACAGATACGCAGTATTTT. Its protein product is CASRGGTSTDTQYF. The complete variable domain, with remaining parts taken from reference TRBV2 and TRBJ2-3, reads EPEVTQTPSHQVTQMGQEVILRCVPISNHLYFYWYRQILGQKVEFLVSFYNNEISEKSEIFDDQFSVERPDGSNFTLKIRSTKLEDSAMYFCASRGGTSTDTQYFGPGTRLTVL.

This clonotype was found a few times. The CDR3 loop reads CASKKTGGAVDEQFF. For the CDR3, the DNA is TGTGCCAGCAAAAAGACCGGGGGGGCCGTGGATGAGCAGTTCTTC. The chain uses TRBV6-2 or TRBV6-3 and TRBJ2-1, with TRBD2 matching 8 bases. Germline V gene sequence: CDR1 MNHEY, CDR2 SVGEGT. The CDR3 loop spans 15 amino acids. V lost 7 bases and J lost 8; bases outside the gene matches: 13.

This clonotype appeared many times. The chain recombines TRBV7-2 with TRBJ2-3, with 11 bases aligning to TRBD2. The CDR3 contains 15 residues. The ends lost 2 bases at V and 6 bases at J; junction bases unmatched: 4. CDR1 and CDR2 from the germline V gene are SGHTA and FQGNSA. The chain's CDR3 is CASSLLAGGLDTQYF. The CDR3 nucleotides read TGTGCCAGCAGCTTACTAGCGGGGGGCCTGGATACGCAGTATTTT.

This clonotype was seen only a few times. V gene TRBV2 combines with J gene TRBJ1-3; no reliable D call. Germline CDR1 is SNHLY and CDR2 is FYNNEI. The V end was cut by 2 bases, the J end by 7 bases, with 6 bases between. The CDR3 sequence is 12 residues long. DNA of the CDR3: TGTGCCAGCAGTGAATCGGGGAACACCATATATTTT. This codes for CASSESGNTIYF.

This clonotype was recorded at least ten times. The genes are TRBV7-2 and TRBJ2-7; 9 bases line up with TRBD2. The germline V gene has CDR1 SGHTA and CDR2 FQGNSA. V gave up 5 bases and J gave up 1 base; unmatched junction bases: 15. The CDR3 runs to 18 residues. CDR3: CASSPRLGVSGGSYEQYF. CDR3 bases: TGTGCCAGCAGCCCCCGGCTGGGTGTTAGCGGGGGTTCCTACGAGCAGTACTTC.

The rearrangement uses TRBV10-2 and TRBJ1-1; the match to TRBD1 covers 8 bases. This CDR3 comprises 15 residues. From germline, CDR1 is WSHSY and CDR2 SAAADI. With V trimmed by 8 bases and J by 1 base, 9 bases remained unmatched. The CDR3 region has the DNA TGCGCCAGCGTCGACAGGGGCGGAGGGAACACTGAAGCTTTCTTT. It codes for CASVDRGGGNTEAFF.

This rearrangement joins TRBV7-2 to TRBJ1-1, with D possibly TRBD1 on 6 matching bases. Germline lookup yields CDR1 SGHTA and CDR2 FQGNSA. This CDR3 has 12 residues. Trimming cost V 0 bases and J 11 bases, with 10 bases left between them. CDR3 nucleotides: TGTGCCAGCAGCTTAGCTCAGGGGTGGGCTTTCTTT. Encoded protein: CASSLAQGWAFF.

The chain joins TRBV28 to TRBJ2-7, with no clear D. The CDR3 is made up of 11 amino acids. Trimming left V 10 bases short and J 2 bases short, with 9 bases between. Per germline, CDR1 MDHEN and CDR2 SYDVKM. CDR3 loop: CATKSPYEQYF. The CDR3 region has the DNA TGTGCCACCAAGAGTCCCTACGAGCAGTACTTC.

This clonotype was recorded at least ten times. The rearrangement uses TRBV28 and TRBJ1-5; D might be TRBD1 (6 bases). The CDR3 loop spans 15 amino acids. The germline V gene has CDR1 MDHEN and CDR2 SYDVKM. Trimming took 5 bases from V and 3 from J, leaving 14 bases between them. This chain's CDR3 is CASSIARGDNQPQHF. The CDR3 DNA reads TGTGCCAGCAGTATAGCCAGGGGCGACAATCAGCCCCAGCATTTT.

The chain combines TRBV9 with TRBJ2-4; D is perhaps TRBD1 or TRBD2 (7 bases each). The V and J ends lost 4 bases and 9 bases respectively, with 11 bases between them. Germline values: CDR1 SGDLS, CDR2 YYNGEE. The CDR3 extends over 12 amino acids. DNA of the CDR3: TGTGCCAGCAGCCCAGGGGGGGGCATTCAGTACTTC. It translates to CASSPGGGIQYF.

This clonotype was counted at least ten times. This rearrangement joins TRBV15 to TRBJ2-7; 8 bases are a match to TRBD1. The CDR3 length is 18 residues. Germline values: CDR1 LNHNV, CDR2 YYDKDF (reference sequence). With 1 base clipped from V and 0 bases from J, the junction kept 11 bases outside the gene matches. CDR3 in amino acids: CATSRVPTGVFSSYEQYF. Written as DNA, the CDR3 is TGTGCCACCAGCAGAGTTCCGACAGGGGTCTTTAGCTCCTACGAGCAGTACTTC.

This clonotype was observed many times. V is TRBV7-8 and J is TRBJ2-7, with 7 bases lining up with TRBD2. V was pared by 3 bases and J by 4 bases, with 3 bases of the junction left unmatched. Per the germline V gene, CDR1 is SGHVS and CDR2 is FQNEAQ. The CDR3 loop spans 13 amino acids. In DNA form, the CDR3 reads TGTGCCAGCAGCTTGGCGGGGGATTACGAGCAGTACTTC. It codes for CASSLAGDYEQYF.

This clonotype was seen repeatedly, ten times or more. The rearrangement links TRBV28 to TRBJ2-5; maybe TRBD1 (6 bases). CDR1 and CDR2 from the germline V gene are MDHEN and SYDVKM. V was pared by 7 bases and J by 2 bases, with 11 bases between. The CDR3 is 13 residues long. CDR3 bases: TGTGCCAGCATTCAAGGGACACAAGAGACCCAGTACTTC. Protein sequence: CASIQGTQETQYF. The full variable domain, in which reference TRBV28 and TRBJ2-5 provide the parts outside the CDR3, is DVKVTQSSRYLVKRTGEKVFLECVQDMDHENMFWYRQDPGLGLRLIYFSYDVKMKEKGDIPEGYSVSREKKERFSLILESASTNQTSMYLCASIQGTQETQYFGPGTRLLVL.

This clonotype was recorded a few times. In DNA, the CDR3 is TGCAGTGCGACTATTCTAGATACGCAGTATTTT. Translation gives CSATILDTQYF. This chain links TRBV20-1 with TRBJ2-3; perhaps TRBD2 as D (5 bases). Germline V gene sequence: CDR1 DFQATT, CDR2 SNEGSKA (reference sequence). Trimming removed 6 bases at V and 5 bases at J, with 9 bases between. The CDR3 runs to 11 residues.

The rearrangement joins TRBV20-1 to TRBJ1-2; D unresolved. Trimming cost V 5 bases and J 5 bases, with 15 bases left between them. Germline V gene sequence: CDR1 DFQATT, CDR2 SNEGSKA (reference sequence). The CDR3 contains 13 residues. CDR3 amino acids: CSAQLEEPYGYTF. The DNA of the CDR3 is TGCAGTGCTCAATTAGAGGAGCCTTATGGCTACACCTTC.

The table lists this clonotype with many counts. This chain connects TRBV12-3 or TRBV12-4 to TRBJ2-3; D not certain. The CDR3 is 14 amino acids. V was trimmed by 2 bases and J by 6 bases, leaving 12 bases between them. CDR3 DNA sequence: TGTGCCAGCAGTTTAACGTCTATTAGCGATACGCAGTATTTT. As protein: CASSLTSISDTQYF.

This clonotype was found a few times. Here the CDR3 reads CSVEERTPRGELFF. DNA of the CDR3: TGCAGCGTTGAAGAGAGGACCCCTCGAGGGGAGCTGTTTTTT. The chain couples TRBV29-1 to TRBJ2-2; D unresolved. This CDR3 is 14 amino acids long. Germline-derived CDR1 and CDR2 are SQVTM and ANQGSEA. V lost 0 bases and J lost 8, with 13 bases in between.

The rearrangement links TRBV29-1 to TRBJ2-2; the match to TRBD1 covers 8 bases. The CDR3 extends over 14 amino acids. The V gene end was trimmed by 3 bases and the J gene end by 5 bases; junction bases not matched to a gene: 5. The germline gives CDR1 SQVTM, CDR2 ANQGSEA. The CDR3 protein is CSVEAGGETGELFF. The CDR3 bases are TGCAGCGTTGAGGCAGGGGGCGAGACCGGGGAGCTGTTTTTT.

This clonotype was counted many times. This sequence joins TRBV7-2 and TRBJ2-1; 15 bases agree with TRBD2. CDR1 and CDR2 from the germline V gene are SGHTA and FQGNSA. V trimming: 5 bases; J trimming: 8 bases; junction bases outside the gene matches: 7. This CDR3 region has 16 residues. CDR3 DNA sequence: TGTGCCAGCAGCCACGGACTAGCGGGGGGGCGGTATGAGCAGTTCTTC. Translation gives CASSHGLAGGRYEQFF.